These 19 T cell receptor beta chains were sequenced from one sample in a study of cytomegalovirus exposure and HLA in healthy donors. Vbeta (60) and Jbeta (13) primers were used in the PCR. The assay was immunoSEQ multiplex PCR, and TCRdb's table has in-frame clones only and misses some. The data hold roughly 130,000 clones, with 74% observed a single time. The sequenced material came from PBMCs. These receptors all stem from a woman between 45 and 65 years old in good health and CMV-seropositive.

V is TRBV9 and J is TRBJ2-7, with TRBD1 as a possible D gene (6 bases). This CDR3 contains 13 residues. The V end was cut by 0 bases, the J end by 6 bases, with 10 bases between. Per the germline V gene, CDR1 is SGDLS and CDR2 is YYNGEE. CDR3: CASSVAIQGEQYF. CDR3 bases: TGTGCCAGCAGCGTAGCGATACAGGGCGAGCAGTACTTC.

V usage is TRBV12-5 and J usage is TRBJ2-2; D ambiguous. Germline V gives CDR1 LGHNT, CDR2 FRNRAP. V dropped 0 bases and J dropped 0 bases, with 8 bases sitting between them. This CDR3 is 16 amino acids long. The CDR3 nucleotides read TGTGCTAGTGGTTTGGTCCTGGGCCCGAACACCGGGGAGCTGTTTTTT. Translated, it gives CASGLVLGPNTGELFF.

The genes are TRBV19 and TRBJ2-1, with TRBD2 matching over 8 bases. Germline V CDR1 and CDR2: LNHDA, SQIVND (reference sequence). The CDR3 covers 14 residues. DNA for the CDR3: TGTGCGGCGAGACCCGGGGGGGGAGTCAATGAGCAGTTCTTC. It encodes CAARPGGGVNEQFF.

The rearrangement links TRBV6-5 to TRBJ2-7; 8 bases fit TRBD2. J lost 4 bases, V lost 10 bases, and 6 bases had no gene match. Germline loops: CDR1 MNHEY, CDR2 SVGAGI. CDR3 length equals 12 residues. The CDR3: CATHGGAYEQYF. The CDR3 nucleotides are TGTGCCACCCACGGGGGGGCGTACGAGCAGTACTTC.

The chain joins TRBV11-2 to TRBJ1-4, with 11 bases lining up with TRBD1. This CDR3 region has 15 residues. CDR1 is SGHAT and CDR2 is FQNNGV in the germline V gene. The J segment lost 7 bases and the V segment lost 1 base, leaving 2 bases of the junction unmatched. For the CDR3, the DNA is TGTGCCAGCAGCTTAGGGACAGGGGGCGGTGAAAAACTGTTTTTT. Its translation: CASSLGTGGGEKLFF.

This clone has just a few counts. This rearrangement joins TRBV2 to TRBJ1-5; D is unresolved. This CDR3 comprises 15 residues. The germline V gene has CDR1 SNHLY and CDR2 FYNNEI. Deletions cut 5 bases from V and 6 bases from J, with 17 bases between. The CDR3 DNA follows: TGTGCCAGCAGTTGGAGGGCCGGCATCGGTCAGCCCCAGCATTTT. Protein sequence: CASSWRAGIGQPQHF.

J is TRBJ2-7 and V is TRBV12-5, with D perhaps TRBD2 (5 bases). Germline lookup yields CDR1 LGHNT and CDR2 FRNRAP. The V and J ends lost 0 bases and 0 bases respectively, with 15 bases between them. This CDR3 is 17 amino acids long. This chain's CDR3 is CASGLVRGQLSSYEQYF. As DNA, the CDR3 is TGTGCTAGTGGTTTGGTGAGAGGGCAGCTAAGCTCCTACGAGCAGTACTTC.

In its sample, this clone was seen once. This sequence joins TRBV6-1 and TRBJ1-2; 7 bases map to TRBD1. Germline loops: CDR1 MNHNS, CDR2 SASEGT. This CDR3 is built from 16 residues. The V and J ends lost 2 bases and 3 bases, in that order; junction bases with no gene match: 9. The chain's CDR3 is CASSETRQGAYYGYTF. The CDR3 nucleotides read TGTGCCAGCAGTGAAACGAGACAGGGAGCCTACTATGGCTACACCTTC.

This chain joins TRBV29-1 and TRBJ1-2; 8 bases fit TRBD1. CDR3 size: 12 residues. V dropped 7 bases and J dropped 7; count of bases not matched to a gene: 8. Germline lookup yields CDR1 SQVTM and CDR2 ANQGSEA. DNA for the CDR3: TGCAGCGGGGGGGACAGGTTGTGTGGCTACACCTTC. This translates into CSGGDRLCGYTF.

In nucleotides, the CDR3 is TGCGCCAGCAGCTTGGTCGGGGAGGCTGAAGCTTTCTTT. Translating it yields CASSLVGEAEAFF. The chain carries TRBV5-1 and TRBJ1-1; D remains unclear. With 0 bases removed from V and 6 bases from J, the gap between germline ends came to 9 bases. This CDR3 is built from 13 residues. Germline V gene data show CDR1 as SGHRS and CDR2 as YFSETQ.

This clone turned up a few times. This rearrangement joins TRBV5-4 to TRBJ1-3; 7 nucleotides agree with TRBD1. J gave up 0 bases and V 3 bases, and 3 bases lay outside the gene matches. Germline assignment: CDR1 SGHNT and CDR2 YYREEE (reference sequence). The CDR3 is made up of 15 amino acids. CDR3 in amino acids: CASSSTGNSGNTIYF. The CDR3 bases are TGTGCCAGCAGCTCGACAGGGAACTCTGGAAACACCATATATTTT.

The CDR3 coding sequence is TGTGCCAGCAGTGGTGGAGCGGGCACAGGGGGAGAGACCCAGTACTTC. Translation: CASSGGAGTGGETQYF. This chain uses TRBV2 with TRBJ2-5, with 8 bases lining up with TRBD1. Germline values: CDR1 SNHLY, CDR2 FYNNEI. V shed 4 bases and J 4 bases; nucleotides not matched to a gene: 11. This CDR3 contains 16 residues.

CDR3: CASSSGTGVYGYTF. CDR3 coding DNA: TGTGCCAGCAGTTCCGGGACAGGAGTCTATGGCTACACCTTC. The gene calls are TRBV7-2 and TRBJ1-2; TRBD1 aligns across 8 bases. V trimming: 6 bases; J trimming: 4 bases; junction bases outside the gene matches: 7. Germline assignment: CDR1 SGHTA and CDR2 FQGNSA. The CDR3 has 14 amino acids. Based on the CDR3 plus reference TRBV7-2 and TRBJ1-2, the full variable domain is GAGVSQSPSNKVTEKGKDVELRCDPISGHTALYWYRQSLGQGLEFLIYFQGNSAPDKSGLPSDRFSAERTGGSVSTLTIQRTQQEDSAVYLCASSSGTGVYGYTFGSGTRLTVV.

This chain uses TRBV9 with TRBJ1-2; TRBD1 matches at 9 bases. Unmatched junction bases numbered 12, after V lost 4 bases and J lost 8 bases. The germline V gene encodes CDR1 SGDLS and CDR2 YYNGEE. The CDR3 extends over 15 amino acids. The DNA for the CDR3 is TGTGCCAGCAGCACTCGTCTAGGGACAGGGTACGGCTACACCTTC. Amino acid sequence: CASSTRLGTGYGYTF.

The V call is TRBV7-2, the J call TRBJ2-1, with a possible D match to TRBD1 (6 bases). The CDR3 spans 13 residues. Per the germline V gene, CDR1 is SGHTA and CDR2 is FQGNSA. The germline V and J ends were trimmed by 6 bases and 8 bases, with 14 bases remaining between them. The CDR3 sequence: CASRFTGSHEQFF. CDR3 sequence (DNA): TGTGCCAGCAGATTTACAGGGAGCCATGAGCAGTTCTTC.

J is TRBJ1-5 and V is TRBV19; 7 bases line up with TRBD1. The V gene's germline CDR1 is LNHDA and CDR2 SQIVND (reference sequence). The ends lost 0 bases at V and 7 bases at J; junction bases unmatched: 12. CDR3 length: 17 residues. CDR3 loop: CASSIDRNLYRGQPQHF. DNA of the CDR3: TGTGCCAGTAGTATAGATCGGAATCTATACAGGGGACAGCCCCAGCATTTT.

V and J are TRBV5-1 and TRBJ2-7, with D perhaps TRBD1 (6 bases). The CDR3 runs to 13 residues. CDR1 and CDR2 (germline): SGHRS, YFSETQ. The ends were cut back, 4 bases at V and 5 bases at J, with 13 bases in the middle. For the CDR3, the DNA is TGCGCCAGCAGCGGGGGCCGAGGGGACGAGCAGTACTTC. Protein: CASSGGRGDEQYF.

This clone was found a few times. The rearrangement uses TRBV5-1 and TRBJ2-3; 8 bases are shared with TRBD2. CDR1 and CDR2 (germline): SGHRS, YFSETQ. The V segment lost 0 bases and the J segment 6 bases; nucleotides outside the gene matches: 9. The CDR3 has 16 amino acids. The CDR3 loop is CASSLGSSGAPDTQYF. The CDR3, as DNA: TGCGCCAGCAGCTTGGGCAGTAGCGGGGCCCCCGATACGCAGTATTTT.

The chain has TRBV9 and TRBJ2-3; 13 nucleotides agree with TRBD2. The CDR3 is made up of 18 amino acids. Germline trimming cut 4 bases from V and 1 base from J; bases unmatched to any gene: 9. Germline CDR1 reads SGDLS; CDR2 reads YYNGEE. The DNA of the CDR3 is TGTGCCAGCAGCCCCGGCACTAGCGGGGGGGCGGGCACAGATACGCAGTATTTT. Its translation: CASSPGTSGGAGTDTQYF.